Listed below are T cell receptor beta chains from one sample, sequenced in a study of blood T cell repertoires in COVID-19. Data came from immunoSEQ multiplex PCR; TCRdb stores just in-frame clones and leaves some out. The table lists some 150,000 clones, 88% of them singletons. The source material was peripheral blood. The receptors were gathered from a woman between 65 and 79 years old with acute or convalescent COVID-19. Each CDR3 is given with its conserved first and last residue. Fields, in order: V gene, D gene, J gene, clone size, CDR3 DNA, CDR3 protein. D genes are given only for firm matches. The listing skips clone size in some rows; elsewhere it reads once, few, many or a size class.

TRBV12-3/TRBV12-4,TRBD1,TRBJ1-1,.,TGTGCCAGCAGTCCCTACCGACAGGGTGAAGCTTTCTTT,CASSPYRQGEAFF
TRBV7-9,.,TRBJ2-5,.,TGTGCCAGCAGCTTAGGCGGGGTATTACAAGAGACCCAGTACTTC,CASSLGGVLQETQYF
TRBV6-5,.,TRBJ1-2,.,TGTGCCAGCAGTTACCCCGACAGATTTAACTATGGCTACACCTTC,CASSYPDRFNYGYTF
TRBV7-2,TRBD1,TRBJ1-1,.,TGTGCCAGCAGCCCTATCCGGGACAGGGGGATGTACACTGAAGCTTTCTTT,CASSPIRDRGMYTEAFF
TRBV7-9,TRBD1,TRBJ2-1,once,TGTGCCAGCAGCTTCGGCGGGACAGGGGGAGGGGATAGTGAGCAGTTCTTC,CASSFGGTGGGDSEQFF
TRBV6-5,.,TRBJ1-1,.,TGTGCCAGCATTGGGGGGTTTCTATCGAACACTGAAGCTTTCTTT,CASIGGFLSNTEAFF
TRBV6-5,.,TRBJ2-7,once,TGTGCCGTATCCCGGGACTCGGATTACGAGCAGTACTTC,CAVSRDSDYEQYF
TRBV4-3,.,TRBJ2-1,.,TGCGCCAGCAGCCAAGAGCTATGGAATGAGCAGTTCTTC,CASSQELWNEQFF
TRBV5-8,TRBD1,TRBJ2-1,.,TGTGCCAGCAGCCGGGGACAGCCCTCTAATGAGCAGTTCTTC,CASSRGQPSNEQFF
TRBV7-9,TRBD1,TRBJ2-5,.,TGTGCCAGCAGCTTCTTACAGGGGACCCAAGAGACCCAGTACTTC,CASSFLQGTQETQYF
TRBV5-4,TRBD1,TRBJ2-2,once,TGTGCCAGCAGCCGCGACAGGGTGGACACCGGGGAGCTGTTTTTT,CASSRDRVDTGELFF
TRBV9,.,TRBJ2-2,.,TGTGCCAGCGAGGGGGTTGGCGGGGAGCTGTTTTTT,CASEGVGGELFF
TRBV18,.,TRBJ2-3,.,TGTGCCAGCTCAAGGGACATTCGAGATACGCAGTATTTT,CASSRDIRDTQYF
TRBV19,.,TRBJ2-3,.,TGTGCCAGCCAATGGCGAGCGGGCAACACAGATACGCAGTATTTT,CASQWRAGNTDTQYF
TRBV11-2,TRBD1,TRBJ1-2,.,TGTGCCAGCAGCTTAGGAATGGACAGGGGATATGGCTACACCTTC,CASSLGMDRGYGYTF
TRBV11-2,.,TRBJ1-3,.,TGTGCCAGCAGTAACCTCGGGGGGTCTGGAAACACCATATATTTT,CASSNLGGSGNTIYF
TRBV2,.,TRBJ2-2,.,TGTGCCAGCAGTGTGCAGGGAAACGGGGAGCTGTTTTTT,CASSVQGNGELFF
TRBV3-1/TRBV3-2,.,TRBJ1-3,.,TGTGCCAGCAGCCAATCATCCTCTGGAAACACCATATATTTT,CASSQSSSGNTIYF
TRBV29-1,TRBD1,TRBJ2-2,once,TGCAGCGGGGGACAGGTCGGCACCGGGGAGCTGTTTTTT,CSGGQVGTGELFF
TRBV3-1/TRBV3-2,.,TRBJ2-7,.,TGTGCCAGCAGCCGAGGGTGGGCAGGGGTATTAGAGCAGTACTTC,CASSRGWAGVLEQYF
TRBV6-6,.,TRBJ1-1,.,TGTGCCAGCAGTTACGGGGGCGCTGGCACTGAAGCTTTCTTT,CASSYGGAGTEAFF
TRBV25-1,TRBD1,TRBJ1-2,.,TGTGCCAGCAGTCCCCGAGGACAGGGGAACTATGGCTACACCTTC,CASSPRGQGNYGYTF
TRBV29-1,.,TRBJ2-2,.,TGCAGCGTTGAAGAGGGGGCCGGAGAGCTGTTTTTT,CSVEEGAGELFF
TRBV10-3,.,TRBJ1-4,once,TGTGCCATCAGTCCCGGACATGGGAATGAAAAACTGTTTTTT,CAISPGHGNEKLFF
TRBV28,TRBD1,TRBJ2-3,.,TGTGCCAGCAGTTTACGCCCCAGGACAGGGGGCCTCGGCACAGATACGCAGTATTTT,CASSLRPRTGGLGTDTQYF
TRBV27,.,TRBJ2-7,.,TGTGCCAGCAGAGGTATCGGGGGACCAACCTACGAGCAGTACTTC,CASRGIGGPTYEQYF
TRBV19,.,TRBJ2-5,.,TGTGCCAGTAGTGCCGGTTCTAGGCAGTATCAAGAGACCCAGTACTTC,CASSAGSRQYQETQYF
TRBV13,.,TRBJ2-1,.,TGTGCCAGCAGCTTAGCCACCGGGACAGAGCAGTTCTTC,CASSLATGTEQFF
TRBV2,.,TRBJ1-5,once,TGTGCCAGCAGTAGGGGGATTCATCAGCCCCAGCATTTT,CASSRGIHQPQHF
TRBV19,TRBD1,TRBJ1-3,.,TGTGCCAGTAGCCCGGGACAGAGAGGAAACACCATATATTTT,CASSPGQRGNTIYF
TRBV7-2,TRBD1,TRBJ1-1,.,TGTGCCAGCAGCTTTGGACAGGGAGGGAGAATGAACACTGAAGCTTTCTTT,CASSFGQGGRMNTEAFF
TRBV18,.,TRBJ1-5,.,TGTGCCAGCTCAACAGGACAGTTTTACAATAGCAATCAGCCCCAGCATTTT,CASSTGQFYNSNQPQHF
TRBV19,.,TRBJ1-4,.,TGTGCCCCTTTGGGGGGAATTGAAAAACTGTTTTTT,CAPLGGIEKLFF
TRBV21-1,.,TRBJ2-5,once,TGTGCCAGCAGCAAAGCGGAGGGGAGGGAGACCCAGTACTTC,CASSKAEGRETQYF
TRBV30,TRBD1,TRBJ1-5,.,TGTGCCTGGAGTTTCGGGGGGACAGGGGGGAATCAGCCCCAGCATTTT,CAWSFGGTGGNQPQHF
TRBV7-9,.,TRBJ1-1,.,TGTGCCAGCAGCCTCACAGAACCGAACACTGAAGCTTTCTTT,CASSLTEPNTEAFF
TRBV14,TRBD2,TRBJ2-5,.,TGTGCCAGCAGCCGCCAACTAGCGGGAGCGGAGACCCAGTACTTC,CASSRQLAGAETQYF
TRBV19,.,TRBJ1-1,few,TGTGCCAGTAGTCGGGGGGTTTCCCTGAACACTGAAGCTTTCTTT,CASSRGVSLNTEAFF
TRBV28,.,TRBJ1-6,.,TGTGCCAGCGGGGGGGCGAGGTATAATTCACCCCTCCACTTT,CASGGARYNSPLHF
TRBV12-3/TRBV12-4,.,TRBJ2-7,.,TGTGCCAGCAGTTTAGGGCCCCTTGTTGAGCAGTACTTC,CASSLGPLVEQYF
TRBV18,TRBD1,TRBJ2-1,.,TGTGCCAGCTCAGGACAACAACAGGGGTTACCGTTCTTC,CASSGQQQGLPFF
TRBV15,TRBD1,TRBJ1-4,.,TGTGCCACCAGCAGGTGGGACAGGGGAGAAGAAAAACTGTTTTTT,CATSRWDRGEEKLFF
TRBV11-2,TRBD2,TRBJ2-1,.,TGTGCCAGCAGCTTTAGCGGGGGGGCCTCCTACAATGAGCAGTTCTTC,CASSFSGGASYNEQFF
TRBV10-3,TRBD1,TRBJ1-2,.,TGTGCCATCAGTGAACAACATACAGGGGTCGGAGGCTACACCTTC,CAISEQHTGVGGYTF